This is a list of T cell receptor beta chains from one sample in a study of blood T cell repertoires in COVID-19. TCRdb's table, derived via immunoSEQ multiplex PCR, lists solely in-frame clones and lacks some. The profile shows about 290,000 clones, approximately 86% of them singletons. Sequenced: peripheral blood. The receptors were gathered from a woman aged 45-65 years with active or convalescent COVID-19. Both conserved end residues are part of each CDR3. The D gene is left open where the match is weak. A row's size may be missing; if present it is once, few, many or a size class.

d_call j_call clone_size v_call cdr3_aa cdr3_nt
TRBD1 TRBJ2-7 . TRBV28 CASSPRGQTYEQYF TGTGCCAGCAGCCCCCGGGGACAGACCTACGAGCAGTACTTC
. TRBJ2-2 . TRBV19 CASSIQLGATTGELFF TGTGCCAGTAGTATTCAGTTGGGGGCAACCACCGGGGAGCTGTTTTTT
. TRBJ1-4 once TRBV7-8 CASSRLGRVPNEKLFF TGTGCCAGCAGCCGCCTCGGGAGGGTACCGAATGAAAAACTGTTTTTT
TRBD1 TRBJ2-4 . TRBV6-1 CASSEGTGRQNIQYF TGTGCCAGCAGTGAGGGGACAGGGCGCCAAAACATTCAGTACTTC
TRBD2 TRBJ2-7 . TRBV29-1 CSAITSGRAYPLEQYF TGCAGCGCCATCACTAGCGGGAGGGCCTACCCGTTAGAGCAGTACTTC
. TRBJ1-4 . TRBV4-1 CASSLHLGKLFF TGCGCCAGCAGCCTACACCTAGGAAAACTGTTTTTT
TRBD2 TRBJ2-1 . TRBV4-2 CASSQEAGGGRRYNEQFF TGTGCCAGCAGCCAAGAGGCTGGGGGGGGTAGAAGGTACAATGAGCAGTTCTTC
. TRBJ2-2 once TRBV3-1/TRBV3-2 CASKHRTGELFF TGTGCCAGCAAACACCGCACCGGGGAGCTGTTTTTT
TRBD1 TRBJ1-5 . TRBV28 CASSSGQEIYSNQPQHF TGTGCCAGCAGTTCGGGACAGGAAATTTATAGCAATCAGCCCCAGCATTTT
. TRBJ1-1 . TRBV29-1 CSATFEAEAFF TGCAGCGCAACCTTTGAGGCTGAAGCTTTCTTT
. TRBJ1-2 . TRBV5-1 CASSLAGEGYGYTF TGCGCCAGCAGCTTGGCTGGGGAGGGCTATGGCTACACCTTC
TRBD1 TRBJ1-1 . TRBV6-5 CASSDRGYTRAFF TGTGCCAGCAGCGACAGGGGGTATACCCGAGCTTTCTTT
. TRBJ2-3 . TRBV4-2 CASSGDGRGTDTQYF TGTGCCAGCAGCGGAGATGGCCGCGGGACAGATACGCAGTATTTT
. TRBJ2-7 . TRBV6-5 CASRSEGYEQYF TGTGCCAGCAGATCGGAGGGCTACGAGCAGTACTTC
TRBD1 TRBJ2-7 . TRBV6-1 CASSVARQGEYPYEQYF TGTGCCAGCAGTGTTGCCCGACAGGGAGAATACCCCTACGAGCAGTACTTC
TRBD1 TRBJ1-6 once TRBV11-2 CASSPRGRGAGNSPLHF TGTGCCAGCAGCCCAAGGGGCAGGGGGGCCGGGAATTCACCCCTCCACTTT
. TRBJ2-2 . TRBV9 CASSVARDPRNTGELFF TGTGCCAGCAGCGTAGCCAGGGATCCCCGGAACACCGGGGAGCTGTTTTTT
. TRBJ1-1 . TRBV27 CASRPEPGGADTEAFF TGTGCCAGCAGGCCCGAGCCGGGGGGGGCCGACACTGAAGCTTTCTTT
. TRBJ1-4 . TRBV2 CASITDRGANEKLFF TGTGCCAGCATTACCGACCGGGGAGCTAATGAAAAACTGTTTTTT
TRBD1 TRBJ1-2 . TRBV7-9 CASSLMGQGRYGYTF TGTGCCAGCAGCTTAATGGGACAGGGAAGGTATGGCTACACCTTC
. TRBJ1-2 . TRBV3-1/TRBV3-2 CASSQEVRGMWGYTF TGTGCCAGCAGCCAAGAGGTCAGGGGAATGTGGGGCTACACCTTC
. TRBJ1-1 . TRBV5-1 CASSLAVGANTEAFF TGCGCCAGCAGCTTGGCCGTCGGAGCGAACACTGAAGCTTTCTTT
TRBD1 TRBJ1-1 . TRBV15 CATKEGTGGLWAEAFF TGTGCCACCAAGGAGGGGACAGGGGGACTGTGGGCTGAAGCTTTCTTT
TRBD1 TRBJ2-7 . TRBV2 CASSEAYRGSEQYF TGTGCCAGCAGTGAAGCGTACAGGGGGTCCGAGCAGTACTTC
TRBD1 TRBJ2-7 . TRBV24-1 CATSEGTGVSYEQYF TGTGCCACCAGTGAAGGGACAGGGGTATCCTACGAGCAGTACTTC
. TRBJ2-7 . TRBV5-5 CASSPGFYEQYF TGTGCCAGCAGCCCGGGGTTCTACGAGCAGTACTTC
TRBD1 TRBJ2-5 . TRBV29-1 CSGRQGKETQYF TGCAGCGGCAGACAGGGTAAAGAGACCCAGTACTTC
. TRBJ1-1 . TRBV5-6 CASSSKPGNTNTEAFF TGTGCCAGCAGCTCGAAACCGGGAAACACGAACACTGAAGCTTTCTTT
. TRBJ1-6 . TRBV6-5 CASSYRASSYNSPLHF TGTGCCAGCAGTTACCGTGCGAGCTCCTATAATTCACCCCTCCACTTT
. TRBJ1-4 . TRBV6-4 CASSETSGKLFF TGTGCCAGCAGTGAAACCAGTGGAAAACTGTTTTTT
TRBD1 TRBJ1-6 . TRBV2 CASNSETGGSPLHF TGTGCCAGCAATTCGGAGACAGGGGGTTCACCCCTCCACTTT
. TRBJ1-4 . TRBV7-9 CASSFSGANEKLFF TGTGCCAGCAGCTTTTCAGGGGCTAATGAAAAACTGTTTTTT
. TRBJ2-3 . TRBV11-2 CASSAGLATDTQYF TGTGCCAGCTCCGCGGGTCTAGCAACAGATACGCAGTATTTT
TRBD1 TRBJ2-1 . TRBV5-5 CASINKGTGGTYNEQFF TGTGCCAGCATCAACAAGGGGACAGGGGGCACCTACAATGAGCAGTTCTTC